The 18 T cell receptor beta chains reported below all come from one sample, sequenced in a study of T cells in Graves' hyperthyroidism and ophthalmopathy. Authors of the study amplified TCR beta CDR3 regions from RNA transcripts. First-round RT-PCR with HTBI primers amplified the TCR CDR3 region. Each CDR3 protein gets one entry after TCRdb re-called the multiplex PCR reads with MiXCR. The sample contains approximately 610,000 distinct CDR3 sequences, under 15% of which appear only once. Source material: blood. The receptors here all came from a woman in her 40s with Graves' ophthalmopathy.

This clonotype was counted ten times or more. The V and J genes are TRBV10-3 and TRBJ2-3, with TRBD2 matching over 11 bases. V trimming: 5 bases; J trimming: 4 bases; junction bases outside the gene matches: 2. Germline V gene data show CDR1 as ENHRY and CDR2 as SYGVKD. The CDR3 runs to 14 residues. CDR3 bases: TGTGCCATCAGTCTAGCGGGAGGCGCAGATACGCAGTATTTT. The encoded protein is CAISLAGGADTQYF.

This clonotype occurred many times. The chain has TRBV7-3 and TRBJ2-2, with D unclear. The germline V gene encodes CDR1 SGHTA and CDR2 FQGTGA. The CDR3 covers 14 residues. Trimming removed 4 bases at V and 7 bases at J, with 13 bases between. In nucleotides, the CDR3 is TGTGCCAGCAGCTCCTTAGTTTCGAGCGGGGAGCTGTTTTTT. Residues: CASSSLVSSGELFF. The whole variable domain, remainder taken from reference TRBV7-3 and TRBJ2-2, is GAGVSQTPSNKVTEKGKYVELRCDPISGHTALYWYRQSLGQGPEFLIYFQGTGAADDSGLPNDRFFAVRPEGSVSTLKIQRTERGDSAVYLCASSSLVSSGELFFGEGSRLTVL.

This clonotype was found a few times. For the CDR3, the DNA is TGTGCCAGCAGCTTACGGGCGGATCAAGAGACCCAGTACTTC. This sequence encodes CASSLRADQETQYF. This sequence joins TRBV5-5 and TRBJ2-5; D is uncertain. The CDR3 has 14 residues. Trimming cost V 2 bases and J 2 bases, with 10 bases left between them. The germline CDR1 and CDR2 sequences are SGHKS and YYEKEE (reference sequence).

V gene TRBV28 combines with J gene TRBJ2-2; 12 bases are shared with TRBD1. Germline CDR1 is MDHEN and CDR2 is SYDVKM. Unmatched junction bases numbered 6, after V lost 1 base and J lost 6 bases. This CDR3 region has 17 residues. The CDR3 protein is CASSLSPGQGAPGELFF. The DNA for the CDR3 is TGTGCCAGCAGTTTATCCCCGGGACAGGGGGCGCCCGGGGAGCTGTTTTTT. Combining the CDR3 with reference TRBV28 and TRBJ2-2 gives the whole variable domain DVKVTQSSRYLVKRTGEKVFLECVQDMDHENMFWYRQDPGLGLRLIYFSYDVKMKEKGDIPEGYSVSREKKERFSLILESASTNQTSMYLCASSLSPGQGAPGELFFGEGSRLTVL.

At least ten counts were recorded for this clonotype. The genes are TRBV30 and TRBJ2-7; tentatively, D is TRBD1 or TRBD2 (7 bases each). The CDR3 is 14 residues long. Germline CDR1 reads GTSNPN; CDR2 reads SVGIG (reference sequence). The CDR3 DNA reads TGTGCTCGCTCAGGGAGGGGGCCCTCCTACGAGCAGTACTTC. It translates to CARSGRGPSYEQYF.

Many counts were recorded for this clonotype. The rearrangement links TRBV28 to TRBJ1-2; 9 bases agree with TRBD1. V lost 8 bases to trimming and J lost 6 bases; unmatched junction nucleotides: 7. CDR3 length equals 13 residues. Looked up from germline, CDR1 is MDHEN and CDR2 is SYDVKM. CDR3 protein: CASRTGDLHGYTF. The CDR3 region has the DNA TGTGCCAGCCGGACAGGGGACCTACATGGCTACACCTTC.

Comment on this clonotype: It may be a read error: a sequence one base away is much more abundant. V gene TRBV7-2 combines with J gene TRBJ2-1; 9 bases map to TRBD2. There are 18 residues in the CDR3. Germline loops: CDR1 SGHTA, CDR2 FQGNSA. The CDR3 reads CAGSLAQGSGSSYNEQFF. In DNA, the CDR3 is TGTGCCGGCAGCTTAGCGCAAGGTAGCGGGAGCTCCTACAATGAGCAGTTCTTC.

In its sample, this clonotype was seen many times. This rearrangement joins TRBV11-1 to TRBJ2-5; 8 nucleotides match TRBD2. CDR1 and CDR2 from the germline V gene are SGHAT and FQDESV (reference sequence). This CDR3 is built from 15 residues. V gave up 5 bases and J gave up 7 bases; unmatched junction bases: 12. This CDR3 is CASSGNAGGVGTQYF. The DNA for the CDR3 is TGTGCCAGCAGCGGAAACGCGGGAGGTGTGGGGACCCAGTACTTC. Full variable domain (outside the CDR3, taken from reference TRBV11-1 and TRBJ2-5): EAEVAQSPRYKITEKSQAVAFWCDPISGHATLYWYRQILGQGPELLVQFQDESVVDDSQLPKDRFSAERLKGVDSTLKIQPAELGDSAMYLCASSGNAGGVGTQYFGPGTRLLVL.

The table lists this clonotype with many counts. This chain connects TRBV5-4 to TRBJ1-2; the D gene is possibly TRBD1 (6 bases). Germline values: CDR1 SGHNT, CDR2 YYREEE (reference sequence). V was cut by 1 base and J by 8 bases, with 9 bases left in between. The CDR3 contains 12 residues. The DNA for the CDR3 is TGTGCCAGCAGCTTGATGGACAGCGGCTACACCTTC. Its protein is CASSLMDSGYTF.

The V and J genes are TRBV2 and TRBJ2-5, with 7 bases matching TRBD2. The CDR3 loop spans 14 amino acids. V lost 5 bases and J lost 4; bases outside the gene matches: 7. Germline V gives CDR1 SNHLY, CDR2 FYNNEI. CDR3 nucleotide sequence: TGTGCCAGCAGTAAACTAGCGCCCAGAGAGACCCAGTACTTC. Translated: CASSKLAPRETQYF.

The CDR3 DNA reads TGTGCCAGCAGTGACCCTCCGGGACTAGCGGGGCGATACTCAGAGACCCAGTACTTC. This encodes CASSDPPGLAGRYSETQYF. This chain uses TRBV6-4 with TRBJ2-5, with 13 bases aligning to TRBD2. There are 19 residues in the CDR3. Germline V gives CDR1 MRHNA, CDR2 SNTAGT. V gave up 2 bases and J gave up 4 bases; unmatched junction bases: 13.

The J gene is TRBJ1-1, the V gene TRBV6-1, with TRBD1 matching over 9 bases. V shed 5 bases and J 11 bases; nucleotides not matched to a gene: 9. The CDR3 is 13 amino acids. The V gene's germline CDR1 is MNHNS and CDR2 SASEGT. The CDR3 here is CASSPRTGEIAFF. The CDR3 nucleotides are TGTGCCAGCAGTCCCCGGACAGGGGAAATTGCTTTCTTT.

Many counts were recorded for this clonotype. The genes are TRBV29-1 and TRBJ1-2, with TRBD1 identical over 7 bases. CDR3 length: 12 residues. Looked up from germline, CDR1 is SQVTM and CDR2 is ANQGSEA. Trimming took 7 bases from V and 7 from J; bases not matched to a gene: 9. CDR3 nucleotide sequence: TGCAGCGCTGAGACAGGGCTCCTTGGCTACACCTTC. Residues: CSAETGLLGYTF.

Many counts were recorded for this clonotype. This chain's CDR3 is CSARRDGEYEQYF. The CDR3, as DNA: TGCAGTGCTAGGCGTGACGGGGAGTACGAGCAGTACTTC. The V gene is TRBV20-1, the J gene TRBJ2-7; possibly TRBD2 for D (5 bases). The CDR3 contains 13 residues. Between the trimmed V and J ends, which lost 3 bases and 4 bases, there was a span of 13 bases. Germline CDR1 and CDR2: DFQATT and SNEGSKA (reference sequence).

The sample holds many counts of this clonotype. The CDR3 here is CSVDRWSGGAKETQYF. The DNA for the CDR3 is TGCAGCGTTGATAGGTGGAGCGGCGGGGCGAAAGAGACCCAGTACTTC. This rearrangement joins TRBV29-1 to TRBJ2-5; D might be TRBD2 (6 bases). Germline CDR1 SQVTM, CDR2 ANQGSEA. This CDR3 has 16 residues. V lost 3 bases and J lost 3, with 20 bases in between.

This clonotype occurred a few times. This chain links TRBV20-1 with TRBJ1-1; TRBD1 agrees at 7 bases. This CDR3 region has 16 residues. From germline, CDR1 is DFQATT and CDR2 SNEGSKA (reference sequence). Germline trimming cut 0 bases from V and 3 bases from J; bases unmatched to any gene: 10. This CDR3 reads CSARDSGTGVDTEAFF. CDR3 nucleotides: TGCAGTGCTAGAGATTCAGGTACAGGGGTAGACACTGAAGCTTTCTTT.

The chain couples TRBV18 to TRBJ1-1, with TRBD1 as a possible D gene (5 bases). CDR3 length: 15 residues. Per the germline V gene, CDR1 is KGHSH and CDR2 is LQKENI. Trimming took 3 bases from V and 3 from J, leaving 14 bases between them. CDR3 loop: CASSPLNGGDTEAFF. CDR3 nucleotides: TGTGCCAGCTCACCCTTAAACGGGGGGGACACTGAAGCTTTCTTT.

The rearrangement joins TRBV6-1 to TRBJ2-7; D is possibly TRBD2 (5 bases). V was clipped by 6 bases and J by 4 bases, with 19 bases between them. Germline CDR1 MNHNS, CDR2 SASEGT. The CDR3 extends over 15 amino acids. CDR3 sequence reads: CASRPGGQAQYEQYF. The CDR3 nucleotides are TGTGCCAGCAGACCGGGCGGGCAGGCGCAATACGAGCAGTACTTC.